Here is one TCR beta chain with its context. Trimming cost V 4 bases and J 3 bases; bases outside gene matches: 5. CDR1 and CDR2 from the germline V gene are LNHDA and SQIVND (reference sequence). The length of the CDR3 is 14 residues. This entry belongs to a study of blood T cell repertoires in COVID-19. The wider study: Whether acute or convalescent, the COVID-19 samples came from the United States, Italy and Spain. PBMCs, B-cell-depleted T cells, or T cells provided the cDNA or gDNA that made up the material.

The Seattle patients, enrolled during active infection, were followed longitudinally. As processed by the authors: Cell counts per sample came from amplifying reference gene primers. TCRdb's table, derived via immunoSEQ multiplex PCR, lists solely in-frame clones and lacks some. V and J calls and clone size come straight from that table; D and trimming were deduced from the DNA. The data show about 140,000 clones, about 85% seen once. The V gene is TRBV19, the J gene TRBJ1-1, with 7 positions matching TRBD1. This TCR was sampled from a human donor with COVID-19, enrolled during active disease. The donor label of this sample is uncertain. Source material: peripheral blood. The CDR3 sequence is CASSTGTDYTEAFF. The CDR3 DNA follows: TGTGCCAGTAGTACTGGGACAGATTACACTGAAGCTTTCTTT.